The entry that follows covers one T cell receptor beta chain sequence. The sample is drawn from a study of blood T cell repertoires in COVID-19. On the study more broadly: The United States, Italy and Spain were the sources of the acute and convalescent COVID-19 samples.

Authors' processing steps: The authors estimated nucleated cell counts from reference gene primer amplification. TCRdb keeps only in-frame clones here, not all; method: immunoSEQ multiplex PCR. V, J and clone size reflect that table, while D and trimming were determined from the DNA. This table has 390,000 or so clones, 87% appearing once. The study assigned cohorts using participant-reported clinical history. Recovered status applied to Cohort 3 donors who had two consecutive negative PCRs. It also applied to those with clearance or with symptom resolution. The sequence derives from a woman aged 45-65 years who had recovered from COVID-19. Sequences were obtained from PBMCs or T cells enriched from blood (not recorded which).

The CDR3 protein is CAISESASGVTDTQYF. CDR3 sequence (DNA): TGTGCCATCAGTGAGTCGGCCAGCGGGGTCACAGATACGCAGTATTTT. The genes are TRBV10-3 and TRBJ2-3; 7 bases align to TRBD2. CDR1 is ENHRY and CDR2 is SYGVKD in the germline V gene. The J segment lost 2 bases and the V segment lost 0 bases, leaving 5 bases of the junction unmatched. This CDR3 has 16 amino acids.